The TCR beta chain under discussion was sequenced for a study of blood T cell repertoires in COVID-19. Study information: Specimens from acute and convalescent COVID-19 originated in the United States, Italy and Spain. T cells, B-cell-depleted T cells, or PBMCs supplied cDNA or gDNA.

The germline V gene has CDR1 SGHNT and CDR2 YYREEE (reference sequence). Trimming left V 6 bases short and J 2 bases short, with 10 bases between. The CDR3 is 13 amino acids. Profiling relied on immunoSEQ multiplex PCR, and the TCRdb table lists in-frame clones only, not all of them. The sample lists 100,000 to 150,000 clones, just over 70% occurring once. This clone was detected only once. The clonotype originates from a human donor with acute or convalescent COVID-19. The donor label of this sample is uncertain. Sequenced sample: peripheral blood. The chain recombines TRBV5-4 with TRBJ2-3; D unresolved. CDR3 amino acids: CASKSTNTDTQYF. In DNA, the CDR3 is TGTGCCAGCAAGTCAACTAACACAGATACGCAGTATTTT.